This T cell receptor beta chain was found in a study of blood T cells in healthy people across ages. Points from the study as a whole: Older age coincided with a roughly linear decline in TCR beta diversity per million T cells.

A second roughly 7 to 12 cycle PCR used barcoded and J-beta primers. Each CDR3 protein gets one entry after TCRdb re-called the 5' RACE reads with MiXCR. The sample records around 700,000 distinct CDR3 sequences, about 25% being singletons. For this clonotype: No antigen is known for it.

The data also belong to a second study, concerning T cells of mothers and their children. Per that paper: About six children, together with their three healthy Caucasian mothers, made up the donors. Related mother-child pairs showed slightly higher but non-significant overlap than unrelated pairs. No persistent microchimeric T cell clones were detected at around 97 clones per million clonotypes sensitivity.

The sequenced sample consisted of blood. This receptor was taken from a boy aged 5-17 years in good health.

CDR3 DNA: TGTGCCAGCAGCCAGAACTCGGACAGGTCTGCTTTCTTT. Translation gives CASSQNSDRSAFF. The chain has TRBV14 and TRBJ1-1; 7 nucleotides agree with TRBD1. The CDR3 loop spans 13 amino acids. The junction had 9 bases not matched to a gene; V was cut back by 3 bases and J by 11 bases. CDR1 is SGHDN and CDR2 is FVKESK in the germline V gene.